A selection of T cell receptor beta chains follows, all from one sample in a study of shared T cell receptors in the human thymus. Using immunoSEQ multiplex PCR, the repertoire was profiled, and TCRdb retains in-frame clones only, with some absent. The sample yields about 710,000 clones, approximately 89% seen once. This sample was also put to use in a study of human thymus T cells.

What was sequenced was thymocytes. The receptors shown here come from a boy under two years old with a congenital heart defect. Each CDR3 is given without its conserved first and last residue. Each record gives: clone size, V gene, D gene, CDR3 protein. A D gene is named only where the DNA matches it firmly. Not all rows give a size; the values are once, few, many and, for expanded clones, a class.

abundance: .; v_gene: TRBV7-2; d_gene: TRBD2; CDR3aa: ASSFIGAGGVLEETQY
abundance: .; v_gene: TRBV28; d_gene: .; CDR3aa: ASSRERQGWETQY
abundance: .; v_gene: TRBV28; d_gene: .; CDR3aa: ASALGSSYNSPLH
abundance: .; v_gene: TRBV5-6; d_gene: .; CDR3aa: ASSLAVLNYEQY
abundance: .; v_gene: TRBV11-3; d_gene: TRBD1; CDR3aa: ASSPRDRGHYGYT
abundance: .; v_gene: TRBV28; d_gene: .; CDR3aa: ASSLELRQPQH
abundance: .; v_gene: TRBV4-1; d_gene: .; CDR3aa: ASSQDVSAEAF
abundance: .; v_gene: TRBV5-4; d_gene: TRBD2; CDR3aa: ASREGLANTPSSYNEQF
abundance: .; v_gene: TRBV19; d_gene: TRBD2; CDR3aa: ASRRTSGRDEQY
abundance: .; v_gene: TRBV13; d_gene: .; CDR3aa: ASSNLGTSGANVLT
abundance: few; v_gene: TRBV7-9; d_gene: TRBD2; CDR3aa: ASSTWIAGENNEQF
abundance: .; v_gene: TRBV11-2; d_gene: .; CDR3aa: ASSLRGGTDTQY
abundance: .; v_gene: TRBV5-4; d_gene: TRBD1; CDR3aa: ASSWEPTGTTGELF
abundance: .; v_gene: TRBV2; d_gene: .; CDR3aa: ASSSSLYNEQF
abundance: .; v_gene: TRBV4-1; d_gene: TRBD1; CDR3aa: ASSQVSRGTGTPTGYGYT
abundance: .; v_gene: TRBV2; d_gene: .; CDR3aa: ASSDVGYGTSKH
abundance: once; v_gene: TRBV25-1; d_gene: TRBD1; CDR3aa: ASSESLGQGYEQY
abundance: .; v_gene: TRBV5-4; d_gene: TRBD2; CDR3aa: ASSLSRGSTDTQY
abundance: .; v_gene: TRBV27; d_gene: TRBD1; CDR3aa: ASSLMGQGCHEQY
abundance: .; v_gene: TRBV7-9; d_gene: .; CDR3aa: ASSASPRANTEAF
abundance: .; v_gene: TRBV30; d_gene: .; CDR3aa: AWSGRRGHAIVSSYEQY